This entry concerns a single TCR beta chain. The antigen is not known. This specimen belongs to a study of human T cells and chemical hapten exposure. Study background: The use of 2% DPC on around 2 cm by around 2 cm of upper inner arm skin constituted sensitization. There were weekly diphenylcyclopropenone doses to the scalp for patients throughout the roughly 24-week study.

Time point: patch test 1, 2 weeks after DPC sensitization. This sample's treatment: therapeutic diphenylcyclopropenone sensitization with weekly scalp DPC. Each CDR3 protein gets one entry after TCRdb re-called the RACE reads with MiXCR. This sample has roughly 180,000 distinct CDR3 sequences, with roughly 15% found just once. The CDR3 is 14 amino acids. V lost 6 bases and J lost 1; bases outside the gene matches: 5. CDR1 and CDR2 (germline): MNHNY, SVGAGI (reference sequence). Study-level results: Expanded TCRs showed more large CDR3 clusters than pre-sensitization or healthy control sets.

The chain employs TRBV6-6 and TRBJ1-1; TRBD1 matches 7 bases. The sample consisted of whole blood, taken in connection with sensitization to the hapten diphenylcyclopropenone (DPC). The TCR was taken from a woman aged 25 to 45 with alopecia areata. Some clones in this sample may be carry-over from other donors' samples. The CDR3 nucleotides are TGTGCCAGCAGGTTCACAGGGGAGAACACTGAAGCTTTCTTT. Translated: CASRFTGENTEAFF.